This section outlines one T cell receptor beta chain sequence together with its context. Antigen specificity is unknown. The data are from a study of T cell responses to AZD1222 COVID-19 vaccine. Study-wide results and caveats: White British people made up most donors, females outnumbered males, and clonal diversity was possibly underestimated. Along spike, vaccine-associated CD4 TCRs were found throughout, with dominance at 160-218 and 743-854.

Sequencing used immunoSEQ multiplex PCR; TCRdb keeps in-frame clones, though not all of them. The data hold 250,000 to 300,000 clones, with about 94% observed a single time. This TCR was recovered from an adult who received the AZD1222 COVID-19 vaccine. The sample was peripheral blood, taken 28 days after the second AZD1222 dose.

CDR3 in amino acids: CASSSLTGPTNEKLFF. CDR3 in DNA: TGTGCCAGCAGTTCACTTACGGGACCAACTAATGAAAAACTGTTTTTT. This rearrangement joins TRBV28 to TRBJ1-4; D possibly corresponds to TRBD1 (5 bases). Trimming took 4 bases from V and 0 from J, leaving 12 bases between them. CDR3 length equals 16 residues. In germline, CDR1 is MDHEN, CDR2 SYDVKM. Drawing the rest from reference TRBV28 and TRBJ1-4, the complete variable domain is DVKVTQSSRYLVKRTGEKVFLECVQDMDHENMFWYRQDPGLGLRLIYFSYDVKMKEKGDIPEGYSVSREKKERFSLILESASTNQTSMYLCASSSLTGPTNEKLFFGSGTQLSVL.